This T cell receptor beta chain was captured by sequencing in a study of regulatory T cells in long-lasting Graves disease. Time point described: newly diagnosed GD, antithyroid drugs for less than 3 months. RNA from PBMCs was the source of the TCR library. Study results and caveats: It was in persistent disease that TRBV28, TRBJ1-2 and TRBJ2-5 were favored.

Investigators prepared the TCR beta libraries by applying iRepertoire HTBI primers and Arm-PCR of CDR3 regions. From the multiplex PCR reads, TCRdb called clonotypes with MiXCR, one entry per CDR3 protein. The repertoire holds approximately 470,000 distinct CDR3 sequences, with roughly 15% as singletons. The CDR3 consists of 18 residues. Germline V lookup: CDR1 PRHDT, CDR2 FYEKMQ (reference sequence). With regard to this clonotype: The antigen is undetermined. A much larger clone is a single base away; this may be a read error.

These data were also filed under a second study, of T cells in Graves' hyperthyroidism and ophthalmopathy.

The TCR sequence derives from a man in his forties or fifties with Graves disease. The J gene is TRBJ2-3, the V gene TRBV13; 13 nucleotides agree with TRBD2. This specimen was peripheral blood mononuclear cells (PBMCs), taken at new diagnosis, from a patient treated with antithyroid drugs. The CDR3 DNA sequence: TGTGTCAGCAGCAATAGACTAGCGGGAGGAACAAGCACAGATACGCAGTATTTT. This sequence encodes CVSSNRLAGGTSTDTQYF.